This is a list of T cell receptor beta chains from one sample in a study of cytomegalovirus exposure and HLA in healthy donors. The data were produced by immunoSEQ multiplex PCR, yet TCRdb's version contains in-frame clones alone and is incomplete. The table has 150,000 to 200,000 clones, about three quarters seen once. The sequencing sample was made of PBMCs. Every receptor here comes from a woman aged 25 to 39 in good health and CMV-seronegative. Each CDR3 is given with its conserved first and last residue. A D gene is named only where the DNA matches it firmly. Part of the rows lack a size; the others show once, few, many or a class for expanded clones.

clone size	V gene	J gene	D gene	CDR3 protein	CDR3 DNA
.	TRBV10-3	TRBJ2-2	TRBD1	CAISYTGDGELFF	TGTGCCATCAGTTACACAGGGGACGGGGAGCTGTTTTTT
.	TRBV5-4	TRBJ1-1	TRBD1	CASSQGDQYTEAFF	TGTGCCAGCAGCCAGGGGGACCAATACACTGAAGCTTTCTTT
once	TRBV30	TRBJ1-4	TRBD1	CACQGQSNEKLFF	TGTGCCTGCCAGGGACAGAGTAATGAAAAACTGTTTTTT
.	TRBV10-3	TRBJ1-1	TRBD1	CASGSGGGGDTEAFF	TGTGCCTCGGGTTCAGGGGGCGGAGGGGATACTGAAGCTTTCTTT
.	TRBV6-5	TRBJ2-2	.	CASALSGELFF	TGTGCCAGCGCCCTGAGCGGGGAGCTGTTTTTT
.	TRBV30	TRBJ2-5	.	CAWSAWTVVQETQYF	TGTGCCTGGAGTGCCTGGACAGTAGTACAAGAGACCCAGTACTTC
few	TRBV7-8	TRBJ2-7	.	CASNQEQAYEQYF	TGTGCCAGCAACCAAGAGCAGGCATACGAGCAGTACTTC
.	TRBV7-3	TRBJ1-1	.	CASSEQGENTEAFF	TGTGCCAGCAGCGAACAGGGAGAGAACACTGAAGCTTTCTTT
few	TRBV19	TRBJ2-7	TRBD1	CASSIVTGVSYEQYF	TGTGCCAGTAGTATTGTCACAGGGGTCTCCTACGAGCAGTACTTC
.	TRBV21-1	TRBJ1-2	.	CASSSNQGFLGWKNGYTF	TGTGCCAGCAGTTCGAACCAGGGTTTCCTCGGATGGAAGAATGGCTACACCTTC
.	TRBV7-8	TRBJ2-3	.	CASSLVPAVHDTQYF	TGTGCCAGCAGCTTAGTTCCCGCGGTACACGACACGCAGTATTTT
few	TRBV11-2	TRBJ2-7	TRBD1	CASSKGLRQGAGEQYF	TGTGCCAGCAGCAAAGGGCTCAGACAGGGGGCCGGGGAGCAGTACTTC
.	TRBV5-1	TRBJ2-5	TRBD1	CASSLVGQGETQYF	TGCGCCAGCAGCTTGGTCGGACAGGGGGAGACCCAGTACTTC
.	TRBV9	TRBJ2-7	.	CASSVGDLAYEQYF	TGTGCCAGCAGCGTAGGGGACTTAGCCTACGAGCAGTACTTC
.	TRBV25-1	TRBJ2-7	TRBD2	CASSEFIAGTYEQYF	TGTGCCAGCAGTGAATTTATAGCGGGGACCTACGAGCAGTACTTC
.	TRBV7-9	TRBJ2-7	TRBD1	CASSGGQYLYEQYF	TGTGCCAGCAGCGGGGGACAGTACCTCTACGAGCAGTACTTC
.	TRBV6-5	TRBJ1-2	.	CASSYKSEGGYTF	TGTGCCAGCAGTTACAAGTCCGAGGGTGGCTACACCTTC
.	TRBV18	TRBJ2-1	TRBD1	CASSPFRGLNEQFF	TGTGCCAGCTCACCATTCAGGGGGCTTAATGAGCAGTTCTTC
few	TRBV5-1	TRBJ2-1	.	CASSSEGGSYNEQFF	TGCGCCAGCAGCTCGGAGGGGGGGTCCTACAATGAGCAGTTCTTC
.	TRBV2	TRBJ1-2	.	CASSEAGTAYGYTF	TGTGCCAGCAGTGAAGCCGGGACTGCCTATGGCTACACCTTC
.	TRBV27	TRBJ2-7	TRBD2	CASRRTGGSGYEQYF	TGTGCCAGCAGACGAACGGGGGGGAGTGGATACGAGCAGTACTTC
.	TRBV6-5	TRBJ2-7	TRBD2	CASASSGGPHYEQYF	TGTGCCAGCGCCTCTAGCGGGGGACCTCACTACGAGCAGTACTTC
.	TRBV5-1	TRBJ2-3	.	CASSLTGPPSTDTQYF	TGCGCCAGCAGCTTGACAGGGCCTCCTAGCACAGATACGCAGTATTTT
few	TRBV2	TRBJ1-3	.	CASSAQGSAGNTIYF	TGTGCCAGCAGTGCACAGGGATCGGCTGGAAACACCATATATTTT
.	TRBV25-1	TRBJ2-7	.	CASSYLQGKGAYEQYF	TGTGCCAGCAGTTACCTACAGGGAAAAGGGGCCTACGAGCAGTACTTC
.	TRBV18	TRBJ2-1	.	CASSPPSSDEQFF	TGTGCCAGCTCACCACCTAGCTCCGATGAGCAGTTCTTC
.	TRBV7-9	TRBJ2-3	TRBD2	CASSYPGKGLAPDTQYF	TGTGCCAGCAGCTATCCCGGAAAAGGACTAGCCCCAGATACGCAGTATTTT
.	TRBV7-9	TRBJ2-1	.	CASSLGQYNEQFF	TGTGCCAGCAGCTTAGGGCAGTACAATGAGCAGTTCTTC
.	TRBV29-1	TRBJ1-2	.	CSVESGGPANYGYTF	TGCAGCGTTGAAAGCGGGGGCCCAGCTAACTATGGCTACACCTTC
.	TRBV7-9	TRBJ1-1	.	CASSSPGHRNTEAFF	TGTGCCAGCAGCTCCCCGGGACACAGGAACACTGAAGCTTTCTTT
.	TRBV5-4	TRBJ2-1	TRBD2	CASSLLRGGGNEQFF	TGTGCCAGCAGCTTATTGCGGGGGGGCGGAAATGAGCAGTTCTTC
.	TRBV5-1	TRBJ2-5	TRBD2	CASSVGLPEETQYF	TGCGCCAGCAGCGTGGGACTACCAGAAGAGACCCAGTACTTC
.	TRBV4-1	TRBJ1-5	.	CASSHASRVSNQPQHF	TGCGCCAGCAGCCATGCGTCCCGGGTCTCGAATCAGCCCCAGCATTTT
.	TRBV6-1	TRBJ2-2	TRBD1	CASRATGVNTGELFF	TGTGCCAGCAGAGCAACAGGGGTTAACACCGGGGAGCTGTTTTTT
.	TRBV11-1	TRBJ1-1	TRBD1	CASSLGTGKVRTEAFF	TGTGCCAGCAGCTTAGGGACAGGTAAGGTACGAACTGAAGCTTTCTTT
.	TRBV6-5	TRBJ2-3	.	CASSYSRGSFADTQYF	TGTGCCAGCAGTTACTCCAGGGGATCCTTTGCAGATACGCAGTATTTT
few	TRBV5-5	TRBJ1-6	TRBD1	CASTGGGANSPLHF	TGTGCCAGCACCGGAGGGGGCGCGAATTCACCCCTCCACTTT
once	TRBV6-1	TRBJ2-7	.	CASRSGEVFLYEQYF	TGTGCCAGCAGGTCCGGGGAAGTCTTCTTGTACGAGCAGTACTTC
.	TRBV9	TRBJ2-1	TRBD1	CASSVVGTGTYNEQFF	TGTGCCAGCAGCGTAGTAGGGACAGGGACATACAATGAGCAGTTCTTC
few	TRBV5-4	TRBJ2-7	TRBD2	CASSSLLAGGGPYEQYF	TGTGCCAGCAGCTCCCTCCTAGCGGGGGGGGGACCCTACGAGCAGTACTTC
.	TRBV5-4	TRBJ2-2	TRBD1	CASSLEDRVKLFF	TGTGCCAGCAGTTTAGAGGACAGGGTTAAGCTGTTTTTT
.	TRBV5-1	TRBJ1-2	.	CASSPQDRANYGYTF	TGCGCCAGCAGCCCCCAGGACAGAGCTAACTATGGCTACACCTTC
.	TRBV11-2	TRBJ2-7	TRBD1	CASSPIMGQAAYEQYF	TGTGCCAGCAGCCCCATTATGGGACAGGCCGCCTACGAGCAGTACTTC
few	TRBV19	TRBJ2-7	.	CATRDLSSYEQYF	TGTGCCACCAGGGACTTAAGCTCCTACGAGCAGTACTTC
.	TRBV5-1	TRBJ1-1	TRBD1	CASSLLGQGQGTEAFF	TGCGCCAGCAGCTTGTTGGGGCAGGGACAGGGGACGGAAGCTTTCTTT
few	TRBV2	TRBJ1-2	.	CASSDDRIYGYTF	TGTGCCAGCAGTGATGACAGAATCTATGGCTACACCTTC
.	TRBV6-6	TRBJ1-5	.	CGAGPRKGSQHF	TGTGGGGCAGGGCCCCGCAAAGGGTCCCAGCATTTT
.	TRBV11-2	TRBJ2-1	.	CASSFAGNEQFF	TGTGCCAGCAGCTTTGCAGGGAATGAGCAGTTCTTC
.	TRBV28	TRBJ1-2	.	CASAWGGYGYTF	TGTGCCAGCGCTTGGGGGGGCTATGGCTACACCTTC
once	TRBV5-1	TRBJ2-7	TRBD1	CASSSPGTGINEQYF	TGCGCCAGCAGCTCTCCCGGGACAGGGATAAACGAGCAGTACTTC
once	TRBV14	TRBJ2-3	TRBD1	CASSPYRGPDTQYF	TGTGCCAGCAGCCCTTACAGGGGTCCCGATACGCAGTATTTT
.	TRBV6-1	TRBJ1-1	TRBD1	CASSEAQGGPEAFF	TGTGCCAGCAGTGAAGCGCAGGGGGGCCCTGAAGCTTTCTTT